The rows below give T cell receptor beta chains drawn from one sample of a study of CD8+ T cells in alopecia areata. The repertoire was sequenced with immunoSEQ multiplex PCR; TCRdb's copy has only in-frame clones and lacks some. The data hold roughly 150,000 clones, with roughly 50% observed a single time. Sequences were obtained from CD4+ T cells sorted from blood. The source of these receptors is a human donor with alopecia areata. CDR3s include the opening cysteine and the closing phenylalanine or tryptophan. A D gene is named only where the DNA matches it firmly. The size entry is marked missing in some rows and otherwise reads once, few, many or a size class.

length	V	J	D	size	DNA	CDR3
11	TRBV29-1	TRBJ2-5	-	-	TGCAGCGTTGGGGACGTCGAGACCCAGTACTTC	CSVGDVETQYF
13	TRBV6-4	TRBJ2-1	-	-	TGTGCCAGCAGTGGACTAGGAGGCGGTGAGCAGTTCTTC	CASSGLGGGEQFF
12	TRBV29-1	TRBJ2-3	-	few	TGCAGCGTTGTTAGGGTCACAGATACGCAGTATTTT	CSVVRVTDTQYF
13	TRBV4-2	TRBJ1-5	-	-	TGTGCCAGCAGCCAAGATACAGATCAGCCCCAGCATTTT	CASSQDTDQPQHF
11	TRBV7-9	TRBJ2-1	-	few	TGTGCCAGCAGCTTAGAGCGGGAGCAGTTCTTC	CASSLEREQFF
17	TRBV9	TRBJ2-5	-	-	TGTGCCAGCAGCGCGTCCTCCTTCGGCGGGATGAGGGAGACCCAGTACTTC	CASSASSFGGMRETQYF
14	TRBV28	TRBJ2-7	-	-	TGTGCCAGCAGTTTAAGTCCAAAAACCTACGAGCAGTACTTC	CASSLSPKTYEQYF
16	TRBV5-6	TRBJ2-2	-	-	TGTGCCAGCAGCTTGGAGGGCACAGTGAACACCGGGGAGCTGTTTTTT	CASSLEGTVNTGELFF
13	TRBV5-6	TRBJ1-2	-	-	TGTGCCAGCAGCAGACAAGGTACCTATGGCTACACCTTC	CASSRQGTYGYTF
13	TRBV28	TRBJ2-7	-	-	TGTGCCAGCAGTGTTACTCTCATCTACGAGCAGTACTTC	CASSVTLIYEQYF
17	TRBV5-1	TRBJ2-1	TRBD2	once	TGCGCCAGCAGCTTGGAGCCCAGCGGGAGGCTCTACAATGAGCAGTTCTTC	CASSLEPSGRLYNEQFF